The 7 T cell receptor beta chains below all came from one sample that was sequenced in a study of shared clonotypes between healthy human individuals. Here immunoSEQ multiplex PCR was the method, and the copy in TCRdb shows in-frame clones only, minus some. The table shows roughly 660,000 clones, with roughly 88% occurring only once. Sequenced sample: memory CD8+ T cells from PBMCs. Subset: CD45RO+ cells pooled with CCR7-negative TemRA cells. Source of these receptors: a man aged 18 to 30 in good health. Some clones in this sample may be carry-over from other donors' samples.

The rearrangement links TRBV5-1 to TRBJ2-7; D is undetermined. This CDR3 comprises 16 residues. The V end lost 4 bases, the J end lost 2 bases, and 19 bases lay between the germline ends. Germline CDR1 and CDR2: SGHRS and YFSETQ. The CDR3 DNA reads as TGCGCCAGCAGCCCCTCGGCACTACAGCGAGCCTACGAGCAGTACTTC. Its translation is CASSPSALQRAYEQYF.

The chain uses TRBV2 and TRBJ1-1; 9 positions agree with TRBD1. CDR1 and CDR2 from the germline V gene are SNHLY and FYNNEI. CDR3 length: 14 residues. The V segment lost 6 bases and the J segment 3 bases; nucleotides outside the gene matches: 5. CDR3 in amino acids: CASRRTGVDTEAFF. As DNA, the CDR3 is TGTGCCAGCAGGAGGACAGGGGTTGACACTGAAGCTTTCTTT.

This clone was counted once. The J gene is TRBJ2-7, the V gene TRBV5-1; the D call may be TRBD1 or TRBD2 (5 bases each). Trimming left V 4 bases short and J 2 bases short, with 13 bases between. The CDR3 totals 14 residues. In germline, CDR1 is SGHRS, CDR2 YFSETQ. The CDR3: CASSNRDGTYEQYF. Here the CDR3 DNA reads TGCGCCAGCAGCAACCGGGACGGAACCTACGAGCAGTACTTC. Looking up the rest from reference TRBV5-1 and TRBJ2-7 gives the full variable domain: KAGVTQTPRYLIKTRGQQVTLSCSPISGHRSVSWYQQTPGQGLQFLFEYFSETQRNKGNFPGRFSGRQFSNSRSEMNVSTLELGDSALYLCASSNRDGTYEQYFGPGTRLTVT.

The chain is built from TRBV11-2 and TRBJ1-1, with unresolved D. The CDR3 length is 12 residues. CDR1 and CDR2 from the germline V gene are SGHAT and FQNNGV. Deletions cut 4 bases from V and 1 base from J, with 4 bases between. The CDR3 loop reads CASSSGNTEAFF. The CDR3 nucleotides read TGTGCCAGCAGCTCGGGGAACACTGAAGCTTTCTTT.

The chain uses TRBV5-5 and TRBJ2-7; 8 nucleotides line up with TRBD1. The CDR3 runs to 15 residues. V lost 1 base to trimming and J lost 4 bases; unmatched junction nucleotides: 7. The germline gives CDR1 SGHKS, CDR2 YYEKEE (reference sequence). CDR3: CASSLRSGGGYEQYF. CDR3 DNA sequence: TGTGCCAGCAGCTTGCGGTCAGGGGGCGGGTACGAGCAGTACTTC.

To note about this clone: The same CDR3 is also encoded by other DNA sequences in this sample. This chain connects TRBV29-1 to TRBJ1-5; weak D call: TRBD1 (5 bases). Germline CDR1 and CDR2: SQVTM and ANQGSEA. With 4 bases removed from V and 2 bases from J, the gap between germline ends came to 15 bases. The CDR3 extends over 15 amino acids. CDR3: CSVAPTGGGNQPQHF. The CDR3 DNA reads TGCAGCGTTGCCCCGACTGGGGGAGGCAATCAGCCCCAGCATTTT.

The CDR3 spells CASSIRPSGRILASTDTQYF. CDR3 sequence (DNA): TGTGCCAGTAGTATTCGGCCTAGCGGGAGGATCCTAGCTAGCACAGATACGCAGTATTTT. The chain couples TRBV19 to TRBJ2-3; 11 bases line up with TRBD2. The CDR3 runs to 20 residues. V lost 3 bases, J lost 0 bases, and 14 bases stayed unmatched. The germline CDR1 and CDR2 sequences are LNHDA and SQIVND (reference sequence). The entire variable domain, with the rest obtained from reference TRBV19 and TRBJ2-3, is as follows: DGGITQSPKYLFRKEGQNVTLSCEQNLNHDAMYWYRQDPGQGLRLIYYSQIVNDFQKGDIAEGYSVSREKKESFPLTVTSAQKNPTAFYLCASSIRPSGRILASTDTQYFGPGTRLTVL.